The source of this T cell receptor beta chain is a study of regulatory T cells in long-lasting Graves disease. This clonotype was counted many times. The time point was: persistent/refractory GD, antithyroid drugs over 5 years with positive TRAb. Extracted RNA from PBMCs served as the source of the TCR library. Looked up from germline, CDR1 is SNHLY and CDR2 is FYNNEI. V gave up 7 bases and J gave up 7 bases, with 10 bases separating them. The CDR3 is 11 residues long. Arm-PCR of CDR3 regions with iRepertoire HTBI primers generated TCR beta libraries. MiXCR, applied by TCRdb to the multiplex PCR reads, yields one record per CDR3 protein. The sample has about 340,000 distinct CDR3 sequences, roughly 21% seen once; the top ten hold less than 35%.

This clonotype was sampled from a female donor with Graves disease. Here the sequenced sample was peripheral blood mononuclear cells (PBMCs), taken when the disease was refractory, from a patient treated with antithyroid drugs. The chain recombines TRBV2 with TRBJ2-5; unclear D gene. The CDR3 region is CASTAIGTQYF. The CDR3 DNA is TGTGCCAGCACCGCAATAGGGACCCAGTACTTC.